This T cell receptor (beta chain) appears in the sequencing data of a study of regulatory T cells in long-lasting Graves disease. Study as a whole: Antithyroid drugs had been taken under 3 months by newly diagnosed Graves' patients.

In this sample, this clonotype turned up many times. Time point meaning: newly diagnosed GD, antithyroid drugs for less than 3 months. RNA extracted from PBMCs served as the sequencing template. To make TCR beta libraries, researchers used iRepertoire HTBI primers and Arm-PCR of CDR3 regions. TCRdb used MiXCR to reprocess the multiplex PCR reads, holding one entry per CDR3 protein. The sample includes some 490,000 distinct CDR3 sequences, approximately 12% of them seen just once. The data were also submitted as part of a second study, on T cells in Graves' hyperthyroidism and ophthalmopathy. That paper states: A first-round RT-PCR of the TCR CDR3 used the HTBI primer set. Most thyroid-expanded clonotypes above 0.001 were also found in blood.

Sequencing was performed on peripheral blood mononuclear cells (PBMCs), taken at new diagnosis, from a patient treated with antithyroid drugs. The origin of this receptor is a woman younger than 45 with Graves disease.

The CDR3 DNA follows: TGTGCCAGCAGTGTGGGCCTAGCGGTCTCCTACAATGAGCAGTTCTTC. It codes for CASSVGLAVSYNEQFF. The chain employs TRBV2 and TRBJ2-1; TRBD2 aligns across 7 bases. Germline V CDR1 and CDR2: SNHLY, FYNNEI. Losses at the gene ends were 4 bases for V and 0 bases for J; bases not matched to a gene: 6. The CDR3 consists of 16 residues.